The rows below give T cell receptor beta chains drawn from one sample of a study of T cell responses to AZD1222 COVID-19 vaccine. Sequencing was performed with immunoSEQ multiplex PCR; in TCRdb, only in-frame clones are kept and a portion is missing. This sample has 65,000 to 100,000 clones; less than 95% occur once, and the top ten carry around 8%. This specimen was peripheral blood, taken 28 days after the second AZD1222 dose. These receptors originate from an adult who received the AZD1222 COVID-19 vaccine. The CDR3 runs from the conserved cysteine through the conserved F or W. The order of the fields is J gene, V gene, clone size, D gene, CDR3 DNA, CDR3 protein. A D gene is named only where the DNA matches it firmly. Some rows mark clone size as missing; the rest say once, few, many or name a class of expanded clone.

TRBJ1-4 | TRBV28 | . | . | TGTGCCAGCAGAGTTCCTGCAACTAATGAAAAACTGTTTTTT | CASRVPATNEKLFF
TRBJ1-3 | TRBV4-3 | . | . | TGCGCCAGCAGCCTCACAGGGTCTGGAAACACCATATATTTT | CASSLTGSGNTIYF
TRBJ2-1 | TRBV27 | . | . | TGTGCCAGAGTTAAGGGGTTGACAGCCGGCAATGAGCAGTTCTTC | CARVKGLTAGNEQFF
TRBJ1-2 | TRBV28 | . | TRBD1 | TGTGCCAGCAGAGAACAGGGGAGTTATGGCTACACCTTC | CASREQGSYGYTF
TRBJ2-5 | TRBV2 | . | . | TGTGCCAGCAGTGAAGCAAAGGTTTCGTACTTC | CASSEAKVSYF
TRBJ1-1 | TRBV28 | . | . | TGTGCCAGCAGTTCCGGTTACACTGAAGCTTTCTTT | CASSSGYTEAFF
TRBJ2-3 | TRBV18 | once | . | TGTGCCAGCTCACCACAGGGGCGCGAAGATACGCAGTATTTT | CASSPQGREDTQYF
TRBJ2-7 | TRBV28 | once | . | TGTGCCAGCAGTTTAGGAGGACGTCTGATCTCCTACGAGCAGTACTTC | CASSLGGRLISYEQYF
TRBJ2-2 | TRBV19 | . | . | TGTGCCACCACCGACTCAAACACCGGGGAGCTGTTTTTT | CATTDSNTGELFF
TRBJ1-1 | TRBV2 | . | . | TGTGCCAGCCGGGGGTTCCCTGAAGCTTTCTTT | CASRGFPEAFF
TRBJ2-7 | TRBV18 | . | . | TGTGCCAGCAGTCAGGGCTCCTGGTACGAGCAGTACTTC | CASSQGSWYEQYF
TRBJ1-4 | TRBV28 | many | . | TGTGCCAGCAGTCGGACAGTGGCTGAAAAACTGTTTTTT | CASSRTVAEKLFF
TRBJ2-2 | TRBV10-1 | . | . | TGCGCCAGCAGTGAGTCAGTGGGAGAGCTGTTTTTT | CASSESVGELFF
TRBJ2-3 | TRBV4-3 | . | TRBD2 | TGCGCCAGCAGCCGAGGGACTAGCGGGAGGACTAGCACAGATACGCAGTATTTT | CASSRGTSGRTSTDTQYF
TRBJ2-2 | TRBV10-2 | . | . | TGCGCCAGCAGTGAGGAGGTTTCCCGGGGGGAGCTGTTTTTT | CASSEEVSRGELFF
TRBJ2-5 | TRBV24-1 | . | . | TGTGCCACCACCTATCAAGAGACCCAGTACTTC | CATTYQETQYF
TRBJ2-7 | TRBV28 | . | . | TGTGCCAGCAGGGGTACAAGGCACGAGCAGTACTTC | CASRGTRHEQYF
TRBJ2-1 | TRBV11-3 | . | . | TGTGCCAGCAGCTGGGGGCGGGACGCCTCCTACAATGAGCAGTTCTTC | CASSWGRDASYNEQFF
TRBJ1-1 | TRBV7-9 | . | . | TGTGCCAGCAGCTTACGCGATTTAGGGGACCGGAAAGCTTTCTTT | CASSLRDLGDRKAFF
TRBJ1-6 | TRBV27 | . | TRBD1 | TGTGCCAGCAGTTTTCATGGGGGCCCCCACAGGGGAAGAGCGGATTCACCCCTCCACTTT | CASSFHGGPHRGRADSPLHF
TRBJ1-4 | TRBV24-1 | . | TRBD1 | TGTGCCACCAGTGAGCGACAGGGGGCATACGAAAAACTGTTTTTT | CATSERQGAYEKLFF
TRBJ1-2 | TRBV7-3 | few | TRBD1 | TGTGCCAGCAGCCGGACAGGGGGCAATGGCTACACCTTC | CASSRTGGNGYTF
TRBJ1-5 | TRBV6-2/TRBV6-3 | once | . | TGTGCCAGCAGTTATCAGGGGCAGCCCCAGCATTTT | CASSYQGQPQHF
TRBJ2-1 | TRBV30 | . | . | TGTGCCTGGAGTCCAAAGGACCGGGGGAATGAGCAGTTCTTC | CAWSPKDRGNEQFF
TRBJ2-3 | TRBV7-9 | . | TRBD2 | TGTGCCAGCAGATGGGAGGGTAGCGGGAGTTCGATAGATACGCAGTATTTT | CASRWEGSGSSIDTQYF
TRBJ2-2 | TRBV2 | . | TRBD2 | TGTGCCAGCAGTGAAGAGGGAGGGGTAGGCGGGGAGCTGTTTTTT | CASSEEGGVGGELFF
TRBJ2-5 | TRBV3-1/TRBV3-2 | . | TRBD2 | TGTGCCAGCCGGGAGGAGTCAGAGACCCAGTACTTC | CASREESETQYF
TRBJ2-2 | TRBV7-8 | once | . | TGTGCCAGCAGCGATAAATGGAATCCCGGGGAGCTGTTTTTT | CASSDKWNPGELFF
TRBJ1-6 | TRBV3-1/TRBV3-2 | once | TRBD1 | TGTGCCAGCAGCCCGAGGGACAGGGGGTGGTCACCCCTCCACTTT | CASSPRDRGWSPLHF
TRBJ2-2 | TRBV19 | few | TRBD1 | TGTGCCAGTAGTATAGTCGGGGACAGCACCGGGGAGCTGTTTTTT | CASSIVGDSTGELFF
TRBJ2-1 | TRBV12-3/TRBV12-4 | . | . | TGTGCCAGCAGTTTTTGGGGGGCCAAAATGTTCTTC | CASSFWGAKMFF
TRBJ2-3 | TRBV28 | . | . | TGTGCCAGCAGCAGCACAGATACGCAGTATTTT | CASSSTDTQYF
TRBJ2-1 | TRBV24-1 | . | . | TGTGCCACCAGTGCAGGGATAATGGGTAGGGATAATGAGCAGTTCTTC | CATSAGIMGRDNEQFF
TRBJ2-7 | TRBV6-5 | once | . | TGTGCCAGCAGTTTTTCCCGGGACTCTAAGGCCTACGAGCAGTACTTC | CASSFSRDSKAYEQYF
TRBJ1-1 | TRBV6-2/TRBV6-3 | . | . | TGTGCCAGCAGTTACCAGGGGATGGCTTTCTTT | CASSYQGMAFF
TRBJ1-1 | TRBV19 | . | . | TGTGCCAGTAGTAATTTGCGGCGTCGGGACACTGAAGCTTTCTTT | CASSNLRRRDTEAFF
TRBJ2-7 | TRBV6-5 | . | . | TGTGCCAGCAGTATCGACGGACCCTACGAGCAGTACTTC | CASSIDGPYEQYF
TRBJ1-5 | TRBV27 | . | . | TGTGCCAGCAGGAACACAGGAACGTATAGCAATCAGCCCCAGCATTTT | CASRNTGTYSNQPQHF
TRBJ2-1 | TRBV19 | . | TRBD2 | TGTGCCAGTACATCAATGGCGGGAGGAGTATATGAGCAGTTCTTC | CASTSMAGGVYEQFF
TRBJ1-1 | TRBV7-2 | . | . | TGTGCCAGCAGCTACGACAGCAACACTGAAGCTTTCTTT | CASSYDSNTEAFF
TRBJ2-1 | TRBV13 | . | . | TGTGCCAGCAGCTTATTCCTCTCAGGGGCCAATGAGCAGTTCTTC | CASSLFLSGANEQFF
TRBJ1-1 | TRBV7-6 | . | TRBD1 | TGTGCCAGCAGCCTACAGGGGTCGGGGACTGAAGCTTTCTTT | CASSLQGSGTEAFF
TRBJ1-1 | TRBV4-1 | few | . | TGCGCCAGCAGCCCGGTGGGCAGGGTTTTAGGGTTGAACACTGAAGCTTTCTTT | CASSPVGRVLGLNTEAFF
TRBJ2-1 | TRBV24-1 | . | TRBD2 | TGTGCCACCAGTGATTTTAAGGCTAGCGGGAGAAGGACCTTAAACAATGAGCAGTTCTTC | CATSDFKASGRRTLNNEQFF
TRBJ1-6 | TRBV2 | . | . | TGTGCCAGCAGTGAAAATCAGGGTGGGTCACCCCTCCACTTT | CASSENQGGSPLHF
TRBJ1-2 | TRBV5-5 | . | . | TGTGCCAGCAGCTTGGGGACACTTCAGGACTACACCTTC | CASSLGTLQDYTF
TRBJ1-5 | TRBV28 | . | . | TGTGCCAGCACCCTGATTAGCAATCAGCCCCAGCATTTT | CASTLISNQPQHF
TRBJ1-1 | TRBV21-1 | . | . | TGTGCCAGCAGCATCCCCCCAGGACAGGGAGGCACTGAAGCTTTCTTT | CASSIPPGQGGTEAFF
TRBJ2-5 | TRBV28 | . | TRBD1 | TGTGCCAGCAGTACGAAGATGGACAGGGGGCCGGAGACCCAGTACTTC | CASSTKMDRGPETQYF
TRBJ2-1 | TRBV4-1 | few | . | TGCGCCAGCAGCCGCGGTCTTGGGGTTGGGGGTGAGCAGTTCTTC | CASSRGLGVGGEQFF
TRBJ2-7 | TRBV11-2 | . | . | TGTGCCAGCAGCGTCGCAGGGGTCGTCCACGAGCAGTACTTC | CASSVAGVVHEQYF
TRBJ2-7 | TRBV28 | . | TRBD1 | TGTGCCAGCAGTTTATTATGGACAGGGGACCACGAGCAGTACTTC | CASSLLWTGDHEQYF
TRBJ1-2 | TRBV2 | . | . | TGTGCCAGTCAGGAGGGGAGCTACACCTTC | CASQEGSYTF
TRBJ2-5 | TRBV6-5 | . | . | TGTGCCAACAACAGGGCTCCGGAGACCCAGTACTTC | CANNRAPETQYF
TRBJ1-2 | TRBV12-3/TRBV12-4 | . | . | TGTGCCAGCAGTTTCTCCGGGGCGTATGGCTACACCTTC | CASSFSGAYGYTF
TRBJ1-4 | TRBV28 | . | . | TGTGCCAGCACCCCCCCCCGGACGAATGAAAAACTGTTTTTT | CASTPPRTNEKLFF
TRBJ2-6 | TRBV7-2 | . | . | TGTGCCAGCTCTCCGGGCTCTGGGGCCAACGTCCTGACTTTC | CASSPGSGANVLTF
TRBJ1-4 | TRBV28 | . | . | TGTGCCAGGGGGAGGTCAACTAATGAAAAACTGTTTTTT | CARGRSTNEKLFF
TRBJ2-2 | TRBV15 | . | . | TGTGCCACCAGCAGAGATAGGTCCGGGGAGCTGTTTTTT | CATSRDRSGELFF